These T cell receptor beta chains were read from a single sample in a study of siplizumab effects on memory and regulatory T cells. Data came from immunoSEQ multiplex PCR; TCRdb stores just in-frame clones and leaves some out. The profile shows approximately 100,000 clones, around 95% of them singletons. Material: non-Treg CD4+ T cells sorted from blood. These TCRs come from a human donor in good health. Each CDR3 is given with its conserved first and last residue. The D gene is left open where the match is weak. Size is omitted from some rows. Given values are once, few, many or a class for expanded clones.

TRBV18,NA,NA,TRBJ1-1,TGTGCCAGCTCACCCCAAGGCTCGGGACAAATGAACACTGAAGCTTTCTTT,CASSPQGSGQMNTEAFF
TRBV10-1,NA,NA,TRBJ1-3,TGCGCCAGCAGTGAGTCTGGAAACACCATATATTTT,CASSESGNTIYF
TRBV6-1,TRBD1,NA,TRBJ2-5,TGTGCCAGCAGTGAGTCCCGACAGGGTCCGTACTTC,CASSESRQGPYF
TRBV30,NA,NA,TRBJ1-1,TGTGCCTGGAGGCCAACTAGTGGAAGCACTGAAGCTTTCTTT,CAWRPTSGSTEAFF
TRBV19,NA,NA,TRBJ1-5,TGTGCCAGTAGTATTCCGTATCTGGAGATCAATCAGCCCCAGCATTTT,CASSIPYLEINQPQHF
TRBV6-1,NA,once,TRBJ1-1,TGTGCCAGCAGTCGAGGGGGGCCTGAAGCTTTCTTT,CASSRGGPEAFF
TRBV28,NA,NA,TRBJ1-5,TGTGCCAGCAGTTTAGGGGGGGGAGGCAATCAGCCCCAGCATTTT,CASSLGGGGNQPQHF
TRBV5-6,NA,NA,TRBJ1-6,TGTGCCAGCAGCTTGGTTGGGCAAAGCTATAATTCACCCCTCCACTTT,CASSLVGQSYNSPLHF
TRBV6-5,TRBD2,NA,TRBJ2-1,TGTGCCAGCAGTTACCGTCCTGCGGGGGTGAGAAATGAGCAGTTCTTC,CASSYRPAGVRNEQFF
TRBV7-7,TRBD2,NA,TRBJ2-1,TGTGCCAGCAGCTTAGATCTAGCGGGGGGTTCCAATGAGCAGTTCTTC,CASSLDLAGGSNEQFF
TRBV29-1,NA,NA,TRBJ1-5,TGCAGCGTTGTTGGGCAGCCCTATGAGCCCCAGCATTTT,CSVVGQPYEPQHF
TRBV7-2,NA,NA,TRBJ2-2,TGTGCCAGCAGCTTAACTACCGGGGAGCTGTTTTTT,CASSLTTGELFF
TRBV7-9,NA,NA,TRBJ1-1,TGTGCCAGCAGCTTCGAGGAGAGGGGCGAAGCTTTCTTT,CASSFEERGEAFF
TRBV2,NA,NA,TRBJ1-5,TGTGCCAGCACCCGACAGGTACAGTCTCAGCCCCAGCATTTT,CASTRQVQSQPQHF
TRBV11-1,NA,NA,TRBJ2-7,TGTGCCAGCAGCTTAGGACACGTCCTTAGCTCCTACGAGCAGTACTTC,CASSLGHVLSSYEQYF
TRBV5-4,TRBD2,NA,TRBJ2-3,TGTGCCAGCAGCCGCTCCGATACTAGCGGAAACACAGATACGCAGTATTTT,CASSRSDTSGNTDTQYF
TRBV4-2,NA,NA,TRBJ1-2,TGTGCCAGCAGCCAAGATTGGGCAGGCTCTTGGGGCTACACCTTC,CASSQDWAGSWGYTF
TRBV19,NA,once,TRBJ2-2,TGTGCCAGTAGTGCCGGGACAACGAACACCGGGGAGCTGTTTTTT,CASSAGTTNTGELFF
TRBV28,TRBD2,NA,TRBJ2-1,TGTGCCAGCAGTCTAGCGGGGGGGCCGAATGAGCAGTTCTTC,CASSLAGGPNEQFF
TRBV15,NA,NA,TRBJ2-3,TGTGCCACCAAGGCAATCCCCGGCGAGGATACGCAGTATTTT,CATKAIPGEDTQYF
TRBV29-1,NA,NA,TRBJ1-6,TGCAGCGTTGGACAAGCAGGTAGTTCACCCCTCCACTTT,CSVGQAGSSPLHF
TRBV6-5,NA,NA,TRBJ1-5,TGTGCCAGCGGACACAGGGAGATGAGCAATCAGCCCCAGCATTTT,CASGHREMSNQPQHF
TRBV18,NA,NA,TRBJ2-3,TGTGCCAGCTCACCACCGTCTTCAGATACGCAGTATTTT,CASSPPSSDTQYF
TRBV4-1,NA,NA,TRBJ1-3,TGCGCCAGCAGCCAAGGCCTTCGGCCCATGATGAGCTCTGGAAACACCATATATTTT,CASSQGLRPMMSSGNTIYF
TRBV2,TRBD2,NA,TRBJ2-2,TGTGCCAGCATTCGACGGCTAGCGGGGGGAGTCGGGGAGCTGTTTTTT,CASIRRLAGGVGELFF
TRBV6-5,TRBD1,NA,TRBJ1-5,TGTGCCAGCAGTAGACAGGGCGGATGGGGTCAGCCCCAGCATTTT,CASSRQGGWGQPQHF
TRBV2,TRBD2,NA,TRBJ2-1,TGTGCCAGCAGCAACCTAGTGGGGGGGGATGAGCAGTTCTTC,CASSNLVGGDEQFF
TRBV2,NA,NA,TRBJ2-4,TGTGCCAGCAGCCCCGAGGGCATTCAGTACTTC,CASSPEGIQYF
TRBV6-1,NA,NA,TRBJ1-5,TGTGCCAGCAGTGAATTGGGGGGCAGTCAGCCCCAGCATTTT,CASSELGGSQPQHF
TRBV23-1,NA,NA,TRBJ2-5,TGCGCCAGCAGTCAAATTCCGAAACCGCTGATTTGGGAGACCCAGTACTTC,CASSQIPKPLIWETQYF
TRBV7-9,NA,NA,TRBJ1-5,TGTGCCAGCGGGAAAGGGGACGGGAGCAATCAGCCCCAGCATTTT,CASGKGDGSNQPQHF
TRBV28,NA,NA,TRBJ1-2,TGTGCCAGCAGTTTACAGACCGAAAACTATGGCTACACCTTC,CASSLQTENYGYTF
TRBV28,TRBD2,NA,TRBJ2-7,TGTGCCAGCAGTCCTCCTCTACTAGCGGGGGGACCCTACGAGCAGTACTTC,CASSPPLLAGGPYEQYF
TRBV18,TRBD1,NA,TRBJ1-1,TGTGCCAGCTCAGATATACAGGGGGGCACTGAAGCTTTCTTT,CASSDIQGGTEAFF
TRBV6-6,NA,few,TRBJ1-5,TGTGCCAGCAGTTATCTCGAGGGCAATCAGCCCCAGCATTTT,CASSYLEGNQPQHF
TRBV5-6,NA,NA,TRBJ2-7,TGTGCCAGCAGTCCCGCCGTAGGGGTCGGGCAGTACTTC,CASSPAVGVGQYF
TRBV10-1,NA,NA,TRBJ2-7,TGCGCCAGCAGTGAACGGCAGAGCTCCTACGAGCAGTACTTC,CASSERQSSYEQYF
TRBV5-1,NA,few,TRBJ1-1,TGCGCCAGCAGCTTGACAGTGAACACTGAAGCTTTCTTT,CASSLTVNTEAFF
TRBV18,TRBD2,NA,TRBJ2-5,TGTGCCAGCTCCCCGCTAGCGGAAGAGACCCAGTACTTC,CASSPLAEETQYF
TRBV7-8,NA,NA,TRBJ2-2,TGTGCCAGCAAGGAGGGGGCGAACACCGGGGAGCTGTTTTTT,CASKEGANTGELFF
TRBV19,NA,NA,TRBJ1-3,TGTGCCAGTAGCCACAATAACGGTATTGGAGGAACTGGAAACACCATATATTTT,CASSHNNGIGGTGNTIYF